This T cell receptor beta chain came from a study of shared clonotypes between healthy human individuals. Across the study: Serving as donors were two women and three men, whose ages spanned 18 to 49. Each donor's CD8 memory used one plate, CD8 naive two, each CD4 subset three. Study-level points and caveats: Clonotype sharing across donors was expected to vary with sequencing depth.

CDR1 and CDR2 (germline): SGDLS, YYNGEE. With 3 bases clipped from V and 7 bases from J, the junction kept 8 bases outside the gene matches. This CDR3 has 14 residues. About this clone: Antigen specificity is unknown.

As handled by the study authors: ImmunoSEQ only sent back junction sequences with no quality scores, so filtering was done differently. Generated by immunoSEQ multiplex PCR, the TCRdb table keeps only in-frame clones and is missing some. From that table come the V and J calls and clone size; the DNA was used to work out D and trimming. The sample records 950,000 to 1,200,000 clones, 60% to 80% being singletons. This sequence originates from a man aged 18 to 35 in good health. Some clones in this sample may be carry-over from other donors' samples. This chain uses TRBV9 with TRBJ1-2, with TRBD1 identical over 8 bases. The specimen sequenced was memory CD4+ T cells from PBMCs. Specified subset: CD45RA-negative fraction. CDR3 sequence reads: CASSAETGVSGYTF. In nucleotides, the CDR3 is TGTGCCAGCAGCGCAGAGACAGGGGTGAGTGGCTACACCTTC.